This T cell receptor (beta chain) was sequenced in a study of cytomegalovirus exposure and HLA in healthy donors (dated 2017 in TCRdb). Broadly, across the study: According to an earlier analysis of 587 of the donors, roughly 180 million T cells yielded 120 million or so unique TCR beta sequences and roughly 280 Gb of sequence data. Approximately 300 gigabases of sequencing data and 75 million to 85 million unique TCR sequences made up an early release that covered 500 to 650 HLA-typed donors. Among the roughly 410 genotyped donors, around 81% belonged to the genetic ancestry cluster associated with self-reported Caucasian donors. The study aimed to test whether cataloging public T cell receptors could reveal signatures of past pathogen exposure. Using immunosequencing, the study profiled T cell repertoires from about 620 subjects and related those repertoires to cytomegalovirus serostatus. A separate validation cohort of approximately 130 different subjects was used in addition to the roughly 670-subject first cohort. The study combined high-throughput TCR immunosequencing, statistical association of individual TCRs with disease status, and machine learning to predict cytomegalovirus infection status. To study patterns of TCR occurrence, a later analysis re-analyzed previously published TCR beta repertoires from more than 550 donors and added high-resolution HLA genotyping. In the later analysis, no new phenotypic data were used to find candidate immune exposures; instead, reliance was placed on TCR beta sequences and their occurrence across donors. To decide whether each TCR beta V gene segment behaved as functional or pseudogenic, an earlier analysis of fewer than 750 of the donors relied on high-throughput TCR beta sequencing. Donor age, sex, ethnicity and CMV serostatus were compiled together with the repertoire data. A later genetic analysis used genome-wide SNP genotypes for about 60% of the 666 donors, treating that subset as a discovery cohort. All discovery cohort repertoires had been generated using a single sequencing platform. HLA typing covered class I and class II loci at four-digit resolution. The number of donors typed differed by locus, with about 620-630 for A, B, C, DRB1 and DQB1, more than 500 for DQA1, 600 to 610 for DPA1, and approximately 470 for DPB1. Roughly 5 DR-DQ haplotypes were handled as single units for association and clustering, since linkage in the cohort was strong. Across some 400 genotyped donors of the cohort, an average of roughly 250,000 unique TCR beta nucleotide sequences per donor were sequenced, and approximately 17% of those sequences were non-productive. Study-wide findings and limitations: The authors suggested that the approach could potentially be extended to other disease states and immunological phenotypes. Cytomegalovirus status was reported to be diagnosed by the classifier with high specificity and sensitivity in both the original and validation cohorts. Some IMGT-functional V segments, including TRBV6-2 and TRBV6-3, could not be distinguished by the 87-base-pair reads and were therefore excluded. In a later genetic analysis, a missense DCLRE1C variant was associated with V-gene and J-gene trimming of TCR beta chains, and the association was replicated in an independent cohort. In a later analysis, most CMV-associated TCR beta chains were found to appear HLA-restricted, with HLA associations seemingly driven largely by CMV exposure. When HLA alleles, especially DR and DQ, strongly co-occurred, attributing TCR associations to individual alleles was difficult. The cohort was sequenced for TCR beta chains only, and without alpha or paired-chain data the features that could be detected were limited. In a later analysis, HLA-associated TCR beta chains showed more clonal expansion and lower generation probabilities than non-associated chains that were equally common. In a later analysis, several top co-occurrence clusters were reported to appear linked to parvovirus B19, influenza, CMV and Epstein-Barr virus. Because HLA typing was unavailable for some donors at each locus, only the typed subset was used in association tests. Correlated functional status among segregating V segments might be attributable to linkage disequilibrium, but an unknown experimental factor could not be ruled out. The sequencing pipeline was judged likely to have produced a cluster of highly shared sequence variants as a technical artifact. A later genetic analysis reported fewer N-insertions in productive TCRs among donors in an Asian-associated ancestry cluster than the roughly 690-donor mean. The presence/absence analyses assumed that sequencing depth was roughly uniform across donors, and that assumption may not be true. The study gave a list of over 150 TCR beta chains associated with cytomegalovirus. In a later analysis, more than 15,000 TCR beta sequences were associated with specific HLA alleles at a false discovery rate of 0.05. A further reported finding was that TCR beta sequences accurately predicted the HLA-A and HLA-B alleles for most subjects in the first cohort. An earlier analysis of 450 to 750 of the donors showed that most TCR beta V segments appeared in productive rearrangements either about 87% or about 30% of the time, which broadly matched IMGT annotations. About 17 rarely observed V segments, including chromosome 9 orphons, were excluded from the earlier analysis of just under 600 of the donors because counts were too low. In a later analysis, TCR association rates were found to vary across HLA loci, with the most associated TCRs seen for DRB1 alleles and the fewest for HLA-C alleles. Three of the identified cytomegalovirus-associated TCR beta chains were confirmed in vitro to be specific for cytomegalovirus antigens. The only immune exposure information available for the cohort was CMV serostatus. Most TCR sequences were seen in very few donors, while some public TCRs were found in many individuals.

The library was prepared using the immunoSEQ multiplex PCR assay. For the multiplex PCR, a mixture combining 60 forward primers for TCR Vbeta segments and 13 reverse primers for TCR Jbeta segments was used. The CDR3 region of rearranged TCR beta genes was amplified from genomic DNA with a multiplex PCR assay. The Illumina HiSeq System was used to sequence the amplified TCR beta libraries as 87-base-pair reads. From the authors' description of their analysis: In a later analysis, approximately 74 million unique TCR beta chains were counted across the roughly 610 repertoires, and approximately 9.9 million of these chains were shared by at least two donors. A nearest-neighbor algorithm error-corrected the raw reads and collapsed the reads into unique sequences, merging closely related sequences to remove PCR and sequencing errors. Alignment of CDR3 sequences to IMGT reference sequences was used to assign V, D and J gene segments. For a sequence to be retained, a match of at least six nucleotides to both a V gene segment and a J gene segment was required. A rearrangement counted as productive if the CDR3 had no stop codons and remained in frame with V and J, and every other rearrangement counted as non-productive. CDR3 was defined according to IMGT convention as the region running from the second conserved V-encoded cysteine to the conserved J-encoded phenylalanine. Sequences without an unambiguous match to a single V gene segment were excluded from the earlier analysis of 450 to 750 of the donors. In an earlier analysis of approximately 500 of the donors, a V segment was called functional when productive rearrangements were above 56.7%, and segregating when the standard deviation between donors exceeded 5%. A statistical classification framework was built for diagnosing cytomegalovirus status from the catalog of TCR beta chain sequences. In a later analysis, TCR nucleotide sequences were compared against IMGT/GENE-DB human TR gene sequences so that V and J genes could be assigned. The TCRdist pipeline was used in a later analysis to assign CDR3 sequences and most-parsimonious VDJ recombination scenarios. In a later analysis, every TCR beta chain was defined by the combination of its CDR3 amino acid sequence and its V-gene family, and reads without a unique V-gene family were dropped. In a later analysis, some 600 highly shared, low-generation-probability nucleotide sequences were removed to address suspected cross-contamination and a sequencing artifact. In a later analysis, a clonal expansion index for each public chain was calculated from normalized within-repertoire ranks of inferred template counts. In a later analysis, generation probabilities were computed using a VDJ recombination model fitted to out-of-frame rearrangements, and the results were checked against IGoR. In a later analysis, hypergeometric tests were used to score TCR-TCR, TCR-HLA and TCR-CMV co-occurrence, with a repertoire-size bias correction applied to TCR pairs. In a later analysis, false discovery rates were estimated by permuting HLA or CMV assignments 20 times. In a later analysis, co-occurring TCRs were grouped using DBSCAN, with TCRdist sequence similarity added in when clustering inside HLA-allele-positive subsets. Co-occurrence clustering excluded repertoires with fewer than 30,000 or more than 120,000 public chains, plus five with anomalous nucleotide sharing. Held by TCRdb, this immuneACCESS table contains in-frame sequences only and omits some clones. Under half of the omission traces to an unresolved V gene where checked; the cause of the rest is unknown. V and J calls and clone size follow that table, whereas D and trimming were derived from the DNA. Across this sample there are approximately 150,000 clones, with about 77% seen only once. The biggest ten clones account for 7% to 9% of the sample.

As concerns this clone: Its antigen remains unidentified. One base away there is no much larger clone; base qualities are not given.

The cohort comprised more than 550 healthy bone marrow donors. At the time of sampling, all cohort members were nominally healthy, though unrecorded immune exposures were likely present. The donor tested CMV seropositive, placing the donor among the roughly 300 seropositive members of the cohort. Every donor gave a peripheral blood sample, and the peripheral blood mononuclear cells from that sample were used for TCR beta sequencing. The Qiagen DNeasy Blood Extraction Kit was used to extract genomic DNA from the blood cell samples. The V and J ends are trimmed by 5 bases and 2 bases, leaving 10 bases between them. Counted from cysteine to phenylalanine, this CDR3 has 12 amino acids. Only the CDR3 DNA is retained, 36 bases long and in frame from the first base. As encoded in the germline V gene (reference sequence), CDR1 is GTSNPN while CDR2 is SVGIG.

Input material: PBMCs. The sequence was obtained from a male donor in good health and CMV-seropositive. The chain uses TRBV30 and TRBJ2-7, and TRBD1 may be the D gene, going by 7 matching bases. The CDR3: CAWGGTAYEQYF. The sequenced DNA: TGTGCCTGGGGAGGGACAGCCTACGAGCAGTACTTC.